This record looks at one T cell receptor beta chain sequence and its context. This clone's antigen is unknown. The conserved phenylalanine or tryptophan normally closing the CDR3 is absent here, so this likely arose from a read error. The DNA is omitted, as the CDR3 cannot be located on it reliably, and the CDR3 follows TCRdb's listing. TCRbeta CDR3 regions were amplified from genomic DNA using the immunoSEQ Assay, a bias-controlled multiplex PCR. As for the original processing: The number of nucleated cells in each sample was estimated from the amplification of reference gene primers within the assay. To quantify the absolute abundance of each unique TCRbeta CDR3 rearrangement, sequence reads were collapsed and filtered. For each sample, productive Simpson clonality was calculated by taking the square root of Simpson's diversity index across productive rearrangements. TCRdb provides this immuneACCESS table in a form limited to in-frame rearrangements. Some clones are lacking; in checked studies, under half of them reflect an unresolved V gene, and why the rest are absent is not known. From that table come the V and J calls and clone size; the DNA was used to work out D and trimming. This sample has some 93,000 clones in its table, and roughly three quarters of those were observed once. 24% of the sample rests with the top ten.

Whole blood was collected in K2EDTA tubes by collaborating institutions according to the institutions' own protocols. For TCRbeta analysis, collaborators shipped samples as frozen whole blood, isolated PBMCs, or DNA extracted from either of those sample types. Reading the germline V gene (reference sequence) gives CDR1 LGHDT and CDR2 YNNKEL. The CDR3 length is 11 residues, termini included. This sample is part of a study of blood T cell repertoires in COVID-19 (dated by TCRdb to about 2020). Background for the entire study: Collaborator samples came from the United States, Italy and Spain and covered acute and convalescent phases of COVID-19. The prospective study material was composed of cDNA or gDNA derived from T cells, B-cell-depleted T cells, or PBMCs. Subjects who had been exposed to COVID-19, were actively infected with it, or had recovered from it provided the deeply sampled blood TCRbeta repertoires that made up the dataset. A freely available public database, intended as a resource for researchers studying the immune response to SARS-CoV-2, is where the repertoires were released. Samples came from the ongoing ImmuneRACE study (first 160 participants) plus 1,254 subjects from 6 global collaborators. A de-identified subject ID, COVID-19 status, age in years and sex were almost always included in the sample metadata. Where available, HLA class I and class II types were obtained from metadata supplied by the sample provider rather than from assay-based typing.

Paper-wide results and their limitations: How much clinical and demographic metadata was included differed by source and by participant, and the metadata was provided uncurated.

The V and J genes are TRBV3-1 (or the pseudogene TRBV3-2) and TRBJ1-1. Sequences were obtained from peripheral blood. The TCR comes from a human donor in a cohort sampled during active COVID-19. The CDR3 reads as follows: CASSQMGRVSL.